This T cell receptor (beta chain) was identified in a study of T cells in Graves' hyperthyroidism and ophthalmopathy. Study summary: Peripheral blood draws took place at initial diagnosis, ahead of any treatment. Study outcomes and limitations: Peripheral blood also featured most of the thyroid clonotypes expanded above 0.001.

The germline CDR1 and CDR2 sequences are LNHDA and SQIVND (reference sequence). This CDR3 comprises 19 residues. Every diagnosis used clinical symptoms, serum thyroxine and TRAb, thyroid ultrasound and orbital computed tomography. The PBMCs were taken from less than 11 ml of fresh peripheral blood. Researchers took RNA transcripts and amplified the TCR beta CDR3 regions from them. First-round RT-PCR with HTBI primers amplified the TCR CDR3 region. TCRdb called the multiplex PCR reads again in MiXCR, with one record for every CDR3 protein. The table records some 350,000 distinct CDR3 sequences, 13% to 15% of them present only once. This clonotype was found a few times. Its cognate antigen is unknown. The junction differs from germline at one of its ends, possibly a read error.

The sequenced sample consisted of blood. The rearrangement uses TRBV19 and TRBJ2-3; 10 nucleotides agree with TRBD2. The clonotype was recovered from a woman aged 60-75 years with Graves' ophthalmopathy. CDR3 DNA sequence: TGTGCCAGTAGTACCCGAGCGCAGAGGGCTAGCGGGAGCAGAGATACGCAGTATTTT. Amino acid sequence: CASSTRAQRASGSRDTQYF. The full variable domain, with the rest looked up from reference TRBV19 and TRBJ2-3, is DGGITQSPKYLFRKEGQNVTLSCEQNLNHDAMYWYRQDPGQGLRLIYYSQIVNDFQKGDIAEGYSVSREKKESFPLTVTSAQKNPTAFYLCASSTRAQRASGSRDTQYFGPGTRLTVL.